The 24 T cell receptor beta chains listed next were all sequenced from one sample in a study of cytomegalovirus exposure and HLA in healthy donors. The PCR was carried out with 60 Vbeta primers and 13 Jbeta primers. The data were produced by immunoSEQ multiplex PCR, yet TCRdb's version contains in-frame clones alone and is incomplete. The sample carries roughly 150,000 clones, about 10% recorded once. Sequencing used PBMCs. The receptors stem from a man in his fifties or sixties in good health and CMV-seronegative.

CDR3 nucleotides: TGCGCCAGCAGCTTGGAGGGGACAGGTGGAAACACCATATATTTT. This codes for CASSLEGTGGNTIYF. The chain uses TRBV5-1 and TRBJ1-3, with 8 positions matching TRBD1. CDR1 is SGHRS and CDR2 is YFSETQ in the germline V gene. The CDR3 is 15 amino acids. J lost 3 bases, V lost 0 bases, and 2 bases had no gene match.

This clone came up a few times. The gene calls are TRBV30 and TRBJ1-1, with unresolved D. This CDR3 contains 13 residues. V gave up 8 bases and J gave up 1 base, with 14 bases separating them. The germline V gene encodes CDR1 GTSNPN and CDR2 SVGIG (reference sequence). CDR3 DNA: TGTGCCGGTCAAGACATGCCGAACACTGAAGCTTTCTTT. Translated: CAGQDMPNTEAFF.

The chain combines TRBV19 with TRBJ1-4, with no clear D. CDR3 size: 14 residues. V was trimmed by 3 bases and J by 0 bases, leaving 5 bases between them. The germline V gene encodes CDR1 LNHDA and CDR2 SQIVND (reference sequence). The CDR3: CASSMAATNEKLFF. Here the CDR3 DNA reads TGTGCCAGTAGTATGGCGGCAACTAATGAAAAACTGTTTTTT.

This clone has a handful of counts. The J gene is TRBJ1-3, the V gene TRBV5-4, with 12 bases fitting TRBD1. The V and J ends lost 0 bases and 2 bases, in that order; junction bases with no gene match: 3. This CDR3 spans 17 amino acids. Per germline, CDR1 SGHNT and CDR2 YYREEE (reference sequence). The CDR3 DNA reads as TGTGCCAGCAGCTTGGGCGGGACAGGGGGCCCTGGAAACACCATATATTTT. Amino acids: CASSLGGTGGPGNTIYF.

This clone was picked up a small number of times. This chain joins TRBV5-1 and TRBJ1-2; possible D gene TRBD1, 5 bases. Trimming left V 0 bases short and J 7 bases short, with 22 bases between. Germline CDR1 SGHRS, CDR2 YFSETQ. This CDR3 contains 17 residues. The CDR3 loop is CASSLGPPYQGESGYTF. As DNA, the CDR3 is TGCGCCAGCAGCTTGGGCCCTCCCTACCAGGGTGAGTCTGGCTACACCTTC.

Only a few counts were recorded for this clone. The CDR3 sequence: CATSRGQDRAYGYTF. The CDR3 coding sequence is TGTGCCACCAGCAGAGGGCAGGACAGGGCCTATGGCTACACCTTC. The rearrangement links TRBV15 to TRBJ1-2; 8 bases agree with TRBD1. V was clipped by 1 base and J by 4 bases; unmatched bases: 5. CDR3 length: 15 amino acids. Germline CDR1 reads LNHNV; CDR2 reads YYDKDF (reference sequence).

This clone was detected only a few times. The chain carries TRBV30 and TRBJ1-5; TRBD1 agrees at 7 bases. The CDR3 sequence is 13 residues long. Germline V CDR1 and CDR2: GTSNPN, SVGIG (reference sequence). Trimming at V came to 5 bases and at J to 2 bases, leaving 3 bases not matched to a gene. The CDR3 bases are TGTGCCTGGGAGACAGGGCGCAATCAGCCCCAGCATTTT. Protein sequence: CAWETGRNQPQHF.

The chain employs TRBV7-2 and TRBJ1-1; D may be TRBD1 (5 bases). Trimming stripped 4 bases from V and 0 bases from J, with 12 bases between. The CDR3 spans 15 residues. CDR1 is SGHTA, CDR2 FQGNSA, per germline. The CDR3 is CASSSQSRVNTEAFF. CDR3 in DNA: TGTGCCAGCAGCTCGCAGTCCAGGGTGAACACTGAAGCTTTCTTT. The full variable domain, its missing parts supplied by reference TRBV7-2 and TRBJ1-1, is GAGVSQSPSNKVTEKGKDVELRCDPISGHTALYWYRQSLGQGLEFLIYFQGNSAPDKSGLPSDRFSAERTGGSVSTLTIQRTQQEDSAVYLCASSSQSRVNTEAFFGQGTRLTVV.

The genes are TRBV6-1 and TRBJ1-1; tentative D call: TRBD1 (5 bases). CDR3 length: 14 residues. Deletions cut 7 bases from V and 2 bases from J, with 14 bases between. CDR1 and CDR2 from the germline V gene are MNHNS and SASEGT. CDR3 protein: CASKLAGPNTEAFF. CDR3 coding DNA: TGTGCCAGCAAGCTGGCAGGGCCCAACACTGAAGCTTTCTTT.

The sample holds a few counts of this clone. The V and J genes are TRBV5-4 and TRBJ1-1; 8 bases are a match to TRBD1. The CDR3 consists of 14 residues. Germline CDR1 SGHNT, CDR2 YYREEE (reference sequence). Trimming at V came to 2 bases and at J to 4 bases, leaving 4 bases not matched to a gene. This CDR3 reads CASSFHRGSTEAFF. CDR3 coding DNA: TGTGCCAGCAGCTTCCACAGGGGGTCCACTGAAGCTTTCTTT.

The CDR3 sequence is CASSEPQGGAGELFF. The CDR3 DNA is TGTGCCAGCAGTGAACCACAGGGAGGGGCCGGGGAGCTGTTTTTT. This sequence joins TRBV25-1 and TRBJ2-2; D possibly corresponds to TRBD2 (7 bases). V lost 2 bases and J lost 6, with 13 bases in between. The CDR3 covers 15 residues. Germline lookup yields CDR1 MGHDK and CDR2 SYGVNS.

The gene calls are TRBV5-1 and TRBJ2-5; 8 bases map to TRBD1. V lost 2 bases, J lost 2 bases, and 8 bases stayed unmatched. Germline V lookup: CDR1 SGHRS, CDR2 YFSETQ. The CDR3 consists of 16 residues. Here the CDR3 reads CASSFSPGQGQETQYF. In DNA form, the CDR3 reads TGCGCCAGCAGCTTCTCCCCCGGACAGGGTCAAGAGACCCAGTACTTC. The variable domain in full, with the rest retrieved from reference TRBV5-1 and TRBJ2-5, is KAGVTQTPRYLIKTRGQQVTLSCSPISGHRSVSWYQQTPGQGLQFLFEYFSETQRNKGNFPGRFSGRQFSNSRSEMNVSTLELGDSALYLCASSFSPGQGQETQYFGPGTRLLVL.

The chain couples TRBV5-6 to TRBJ1-6, with D unclear. CDR1 is SGHDT and CDR2 is YYEEEE in the germline V gene. The CDR3 covers 16 residues. The V and J ends lost 1 base and 0 bases respectively, with 8 bases between them. The CDR3 spells CASSLLLSSYNSPLHF. Written as DNA, the CDR3 is TGTGCCAGCAGCTTGCTTCTGAGCTCCTATAATTCACCCCTCCACTTT. The full variable domain, rest sourced from reference TRBV5-6 and TRBJ1-6, is DAGVTQSPTHLIKTRGQQVTLRCSPKSGHDTVSWYQQALGQGPQFIFQYYEEEERQRGNFPDRFSGHQFPNYSSELNVNALLLGDSALYLCASSLLLSSYNSPLHFGNGTRLTVT.

The rearrangement links TRBV29-1 to TRBJ2-5; the match to TRBD1 covers 8 bases. Germline CDR1 and CDR2: SQVTM and ANQGSEA. The length of the CDR3 is 12 residues. CDR3 residues: CRVDRDLGNQYF. The CDR3 DNA reads TGCAGAGTGGACAGGGACCTAGGGAACCAGTACTTC. The whole variable domain, remainder taken from reference TRBV29-1 and TRBJ2-5, is SAVISQKPSRDICQRGTSLTIQCQVDSQVTMMFWYRQQPGQSLTLIATANQGSEATYESGFVIDKFPISRPNLTFSTLTVSNMSPEDSSIYLCRVDRDLGNQYFGPGTRLLVL.

The table lists this clone with a few counts. The chain joins TRBV2 to TRBJ2-1, with D tentatively TRBD1 (6 bases). The CDR3 contains 15 residues. V was trimmed by 4 bases and J by 1 base, leaving 11 bases between them. CDR1 and CDR2 from the germline V gene are SNHLY and FYNNEI. CDR3 amino acids: CASSATGLSYNEQFF. The CDR3 DNA is TGTGCCAGCAGTGCTACAGGGCTGTCCTACAATGAGCAGTTCTTC.

The gene calls are TRBV27 and TRBJ2-1, with 8 bases lining up with TRBD2. The CDR3 runs to 14 residues. Germline V gives CDR1 MNHEY, CDR2 SMNVEV (reference sequence). V was clipped by 3 bases and J by 3 bases; unmatched bases: 1. Written as DNA, the CDR3 is TGTGCCAGCAGTTTTAGCGGGGACTACAATGAGCAGTTCTTC. This gives the protein CASSFSGDYNEQFF.

The chain links TRBV7-3 to TRBJ2-1; a possible D gene is TRBD1 (6 bases). This CDR3 is built from 16 residues. Trimming stripped 1 base from V and 7 bases from J, with 17 bases between. Germline CDR1 is SGHTA and CDR2 is FQGTGA. The CDR3 sequence: CASSLKTGRQGNEQFF. The CDR3 DNA sequence: TGTGCCAGCAGCTTAAAGACAGGCCGACAAGGGAATGAGCAGTTCTTC. The variable domain in full, completed from reference TRBV7-3 and TRBJ2-1, reads GAGVSQTPSNKVTEKGKYVELRCDPISGHTALYWYRQSLGQGPEFLIYFQGTGAADDSGLPNDRFFAVRPEGSVSTLKIQRTERGDSAVYLCASSLKTGRQGNEQFFGPGTRLTVL.

This clone was found a few times. V usage is TRBV5-6 and J usage is TRBJ2-1, with 8 bases identical to TRBD2. The CDR3 runs to 18 residues. The V and J ends lost 4 bases and 9 bases, in that order; junction bases with no gene match: 21. CDR1 is SGHDT, CDR2 YYEEEE, per germline. As DNA, the CDR3 is TGTGCCAGCAGCCGCAACTGGGGGGTAGCGGGAAGTGACGGTGAGCAGTTCTTC. It yields the protein CASSRNWGVAGSDGEQFF.

This clone was observed a few times. This chain uses TRBV6-6 with TRBJ1-4; D ambiguous. The V gene's germline CDR1 is MNHNY and CDR2 SVGAGI (reference sequence). Trimming removed 9 bases at V and 7 bases at J, with 15 bases between. The CDR3 consists of 13 residues. Here the CDR3 reads CASFKEGSEKLFF. In DNA form, the CDR3 reads TGTGCCAGTTTTAAAGAAGGGAGTGAAAAACTGTTTTTT.

This clone occurred a few times. V is TRBV5-1 and J is TRBJ1-2; D is unresolved. Trimming took 4 bases from V and 6 from J, leaving 7 bases between them. This CDR3 region has 11 residues. Germline CDR1 and CDR2: SGHRS and YFSETQ. In nucleotides, the CDR3 is TGCGCCAGCAGCAACAGAGATGGCTACACCTTC. Its translation is CASSNRDGYTF.

This chain links TRBV5-1 with TRBJ2-5; 12 bases fit TRBD2. The trim removed 0 bases at V and 2 bases at J, leaving 5 bases unmatched. Germline loops: CDR1 SGHRS, CDR2 YFSETQ. The CDR3 sequence is 17 residues long. The CDR3 DNA is TGCGCCAGCAGCTTGGCCCCTAGCGGGAGGGCACAAGAGACCCAGTACTTC. Translation gives CASSLAPSGRAQETQYF.

A few counts support this clone. The chain couples TRBV30 to TRBJ1-2; D is possibly TRBD1 (5 bases). Between the trimmed V and J ends, which lost 0 bases and 4 bases, there was a span of 12 bases. The germline V gene encodes CDR1 GTSNPN and CDR2 SVGIG (reference sequence). This CDR3 is built from 14 residues. The CDR3 reads CAWSVSSRVYGYTF. In DNA form, the CDR3 reads TGTGCCTGGAGTGTATCCTCCAGGGTCTATGGCTACACCTTC.

This clone was observed many times. This chain uses TRBV6-1 with TRBJ1-1; 11 bases line up with TRBD1. Germline V CDR1 and CDR2: MNHNS, SASEGT. J was trimmed by 1 base and V by 6 bases; bases with no gene match: 4. CDR3 length: 15 amino acids. CDR3 nucleotide sequence: TGTGCCAGCAGCCGGGACAGGGGGTGGAACACTGAAGCTTTCTTT. Residues: CASSRDRGWNTEAFF.

This clone has a handful of counts. This chain uses TRBV30 with TRBJ1-3; weak D call: TRBD1 (6 bases). CDR3 length: 15 residues. Trimming pared 4 bases from V and 0 bases from J, leaving 13 bases between. Germline V gives CDR1 GTSNPN, CDR2 SVGIG (reference sequence). CDR3 loop: CAWTVGALSGNTIYF. The CDR3 nucleotides are TGTGCCTGGACCGTGGGGGCCCTCTCTGGAAACACCATATATTTT.